The clone carrying this T cell receptor beta chain has a handful of counts. These data originate in a study of sequential checkpoint blockade in melanoma. Germline-derived CDR1 and CDR2 are SGHNT and YENEEA. Trimming at V came to 5 bases and at J to 4 bases, leaving 5 bases not matched to a gene. The CDR3 is 14 amino acids. Treatment: randomized to nivolumab then ipilimumab (arm A) or the reverse (arm B). Some clones are missing from TCRdb's copy, which holds only in-frame ones; the method was immunoSEQ multiplex PCR. The data show about 9,600 clones, 27% seen once. This specimen consisted of tumor tissue (inferred from file names), obtained from a patient given nivolumab and ipilimumab in sequence. This clonotype was obtained from a human donor with melanoma. This chain joins TRBV11-3 and TRBJ1-2; the match to TRBD1 covers 9 bases. CDR3 coding DNA: TGTGCCAGCAGCACCACGGGACAGGGCTATGGCTACACCTTC. Its protein product is CASSTTGQGYGYTF. The variable domain in full, with the rest retrieved from reference TRBV11-3 and TRBJ1-2, is EAGVVQSPRYKIIEKKQPVAFWCNPISGHNTLYWYLQNLGQGPELLIRYENEEAVDDSQLPKDRFSAERLKGVDSTLKIQPAELGDSAVYLCASSTTGQGYGYTFGSGTRLTVV.